A selection of T cell receptor beta chains follows, all from one sample in a study of identical twins. Via MiXCR, TCRdb re-called the 5' RACE reads, giving one row per CDR3 protein. This sample has about 220,000 distinct CDR3 sequences; roughly a tenth occur once, and the top ten carry approximately 5.1%. The sequenced material came from memory (CD45RO+) T cells sorted from blood. The receptor set was obtained from a woman between 18 and 29 years old in good health. CDR3s include the opening cysteine and the closing phenylalanine or tryptophan. D genes are given only for firm matches. Clone size is shown for a subset of rows, as once, few, many or a class of expanded clone.

>.|many|TRBV29-1|TRBJ1-2
TGCAGCGTTATCAACCTCGGGGGCAGCTATGGCTACACCTTC
CSVINLGGSYGYTF
>.|.|TRBV6-6|TRBJ2-1
TGTGCCAGCAGTTCACAGGGTCAGAATGAGCAGTTCTTC
CASSSQGQNEQFF
>TRBD1|.|TRBV20-1|TRBJ2-1
TGCAGTGCTGACCGACAGGGCAGACACTCCTACAATGAGCAGTTCTTC
CSADRQGRHSYNEQFF
>.|few|TRBV12-3/TRBV12-4|TRBJ1-1
TGTGCCAGCGGCGCCGGGCCGAGCGCTGAAGCTTTCTTT
CASGAGPSAEAFF
>.|.|TRBV10-3|TRBJ2-1
TGTGCCGCCCAACTAGGACCTAAGGACAATGAGCAGTTCTTC
CAAQLGPKDNEQFF
>.|few|TRBV5-1|TRBJ1-6
TGCGCCAGCAACCCGGGGACGGAAAATTCACCCCTCCACTTT
CASNPGTENSPLHF
>TRBD1|few|TRBV12-3/TRBV12-4|TRBJ1-2
TGTGCCAGCAGTCCAACAGGGGAAGGGGGCTACACCTTC
CASSPTGEGGYTF
>.|.|TRBV6-2/TRBV6-3|TRBJ1-1
TGTGCCAGCAGTTCCTTCGGCCCGGGACGACGAGGATCTGAAGCTTTCTTT
CASSSFGPGRRGSEAFF
>.|few|TRBV7-6|TRBJ2-7
TGTGCCAGCAGTTCGCTGAGCTCCTACGAGCAGTACTTC
CASSSLSSYEQYF
>.|few|TRBV15|TRBJ2-1
TGTGCCACCAGCAGAGACCAGGGTATCCCCTACAATGAGCAGTTCTTC
CATSRDQGIPYNEQFF
>TRBD2|few|TRBV11-2|TRBJ2-5
TGTGCCAGCAGCGCGACACGGGGGGGTGGGACCCAGTACTTC
CASSATRGGGTQYF
>.|many|TRBV6-1|TRBJ2-5
TGTGCCAGCAGTCCCGGGGGCCTGATAGAGACCCAGTACTTC
CASSPGGLIETQYF
>.|many|TRBV7-6|TRBJ2-1
TGTGCCAGCAGCTTATGGGGGCGGTCTGAGCCGAGCTCCTACAATGAGCAGTTCTTC
CASSLWGRSEPSSYNEQFF
>.|.|TRBV5-1|TRBJ2-7
TGCGCCAGCAGCTTGGGGCCACACTACGAGCAGTACTTC
CASSLGPHYEQYF
>TRBD2|.|TRBV20-1|TRBJ2-5
TGCAGTGCTCAGACAGCGGGACAAGAGACCCAGTACTTC
CSAQTAGQETQYF
>.|.|TRBV10-3|TRBJ1-1
TGTGCCATCAGTCACGGGACGTTTAACACTGAAGCTTTCTTT
CAISHGTFNTEAFF
>.|few|TRBV5-1|TRBJ1-4
TGCGCCAGCAGCTTGGGACCCGCCGAAAAACTGTTTTTT
CASSLGPAEKLFF
>.|few|TRBV5-6|TRBJ1-4
TGTGCCAGCAGCTTGTGGGCAGATAATGAAAAACTGTTTTTT
CASSLWADNEKLFF
>.|.|TRBV7-9|TRBJ2-3
TGTGCCAGCAGCTTAGCCCTAGCTCCAGATACGCAGTATTTT
CASSLALAPDTQYF
>TRBD2|few|TRBV7-7|TRBJ2-1
TGTGCCAGCAGCTTAGTAACTAGCGGGAGCGATGAGCAGTTCTTC
CASSLVTSGSDEQFF
>.|many|TRBV7-2|TRBJ2-1
TGTGCCAGCAGCTTAGATCGCGGGCTGTACAATGAGCAGTTCTTC
CASSLDRGLYNEQFF
>.|.|TRBV6-1|TRBJ2-1
TGTGCCAGCATCAGTAGAGACAATGAGCAGTTCTTC
CASISRDNEQFF
>TRBD2|few|TRBV20-1|TRBJ2-1
TGCAGTGCCGTAGCGGGATGGGGCGAGCAGTTCTTC
CSAVAGWGEQFF
>.|many|TRBV15|TRBJ1-2
TGTGCCACCAGCCACCGGGACGGTTCCTATGGCTACACCTTC
CATSHRDGSYGYTF
>.|many|TRBV6-2/TRBV6-3|TRBJ2-1
TGTGCCAGCAGTTATACTACGGGAGAGCAGTTCTTC
CASSYTTGEQFF
>.|many|TRBV2|TRBJ1-5
TGTGCCAGCACTGTCCATTATGATCAGCCCCAGCATTTT
CASTVHYDQPQHF
>TRBD2|few|TRBV20-1|TRBJ2-3
TGCAGTGCTGGCCCCCTAGCGGGACCGCTTGGTACGCAGTATTTT
CSAGPLAGPLGTQYF
>TRBD1|.|TRBV5-1|TRBJ1-4
TGCGCCAGCAGCTGGGGGACAGGCCGACCCGGGGAAAAACTGTTTTTT
CASSWGTGRPGEKLFF
>.|few|TRBV20-1|TRBJ2-7
TGCAGTGCTTACCGGACTACCTCCTACGAGCAGTACTTC
CSAYRTTSYEQYF
>.|.|TRBV6-1|TRBJ2-7
TGTGCCAGCAGGGCGGACACGCTTGCCCACGAGCAGTACTTC
CASRADTLAHEQYF
>.|few|TRBV21-1|TRBJ2-3
TGTGCCAGCAGCAAAGGGAGACAGCCAGAAATGCAGTATTTT
CASSKGRQPEMQYF
>TRBD2|.|TRBV20-1|TRBJ2-7
TGCAGTGCTGCGGAAAGCGGGGCGCACGAGCAGTACTTC
CSAAESGAHEQYF
>TRBD1|.|TRBV12-3/TRBV12-4|TRBJ2-7
TGTGCCAGCAGTTGGGACAGAAACTACGAGCAGTACTTC
CASSWDRNYEQYF
>.|.|TRBV5-1|TRBJ1-1
TGCGCCAGCAGTCTCGGGGAGGTGAACACTGAAGCTTTCTTT
CASSLGEVNTEAFF
>.|many|TRBV12-3/TRBV12-4|TRBJ2-4
TGTGCCAGCAGTTTAATGGCAGGGGATTACAAAAACATTCAGTACTTC
CASSLMAGDYKNIQYF
>.|many|TRBV20-1|TRBJ1-1
TGCAGTGCTAGTGCAAACACTGAAGCTTTCTTT
CSASANTEAFF
>TRBD1|many|TRBV5-1|TRBJ1-1
TGCGCCAGCAGCTTTCAGACAGGGGAAACTGAAGCTTTCTTT
CASSFQTGETEAFF
>TRBD2|.|TRBV4-2|TRBJ2-1
TGTGCCAGCAGCCAAGGGACTAGCGGGGGTGGGGATGAGCAGTTCTTC
CASSQGTSGGGDEQFF
>TRBD1|many|TRBV18|TRBJ1-1
TGTGCCAGCTCACCACCAGTCGACAGGGGGAGAAACACTGAAGCTTTCTTT
CASSPPVDRGRNTEAFF
>.|many|TRBV5-6|TRBJ2-7
TGTGCCAGCAGGCAGGAACAGGCCGAGCAGTACTTC
CASRQEQAEQYF
>TRBD2|few|TRBV20-1|TRBJ2-7
TGCAGTGCTAGAGCCCCAGCGGGAGGCTCCGTCGGCGAGCAGTACTTC
CSARAPAGGSVGEQYF
>TRBD1|.|TRBV6-2/TRBV6-3|TRBJ2-7
TGTGCCAGCAGTTACGGGACAGGGGGCCTCGAGCAGTACTTC
CASSYGTGGLEQYF
>.|few|TRBV20-1|TRBJ1-3
TGCAGTGCTGGCGACTCCCGCTCTGGAAACACCATATATTTT
CSAGDSRSGNTIYF
>.|few|TRBV20-1|TRBJ2-3
TGCAGTGCTAGAGATGGCAGGGTCCCAGATACGCAGTATTTT
CSARDGRVPDTQYF
>.|many|TRBV12-3/TRBV12-4|TRBJ1-1
TGTGCCAGCAGTTTCGGCAGGGGAGACACTGAAGCTTTCTTT
CASSFGRGDTEAFF
>TRBD1|.|TRBV3-1|TRBJ2-1
TGTGCCAGCAGCCAGTATGGAGGGACAGGAAGGGTTGAGCAGTTCTTC
CASSQYGGTGRVEQFF
>.|.|TRBV18|TRBJ1-5
TGTGCCAGCTCACCATCAGGACGGGATCAGCCCCAGCATTTT
CASSPSGRDQPQHF
>.|.|TRBV7-9|TRBJ2-1
TGTGCCAGCAGCTTCCGAGCCGTTCACAATGAGCAGTTCTTC
CASSFRAVHNEQFF
>TRBD2|.|TRBV4-1|TRBJ2-7
TGCGCCAGCAGCCAAGATGTGACTAGCGGGGAGTCCTACGAGCAGTACTTC
CASSQDVTSGESYEQYF
>TRBD1|.|TRBV6-5|TRBJ2-7
TGTGCCAGCAGTTACTCTGTGACAGGGGGCCACTACGAGCAGTACTTC
CASSYSVTGGHYEQYF
>TRBD1|few|TRBV7-2|TRBJ2-3
TGTGCCAGCAGTTGGGACAGGGCCGCAGATACGCAGTATTTT
CASSWDRAADTQYF